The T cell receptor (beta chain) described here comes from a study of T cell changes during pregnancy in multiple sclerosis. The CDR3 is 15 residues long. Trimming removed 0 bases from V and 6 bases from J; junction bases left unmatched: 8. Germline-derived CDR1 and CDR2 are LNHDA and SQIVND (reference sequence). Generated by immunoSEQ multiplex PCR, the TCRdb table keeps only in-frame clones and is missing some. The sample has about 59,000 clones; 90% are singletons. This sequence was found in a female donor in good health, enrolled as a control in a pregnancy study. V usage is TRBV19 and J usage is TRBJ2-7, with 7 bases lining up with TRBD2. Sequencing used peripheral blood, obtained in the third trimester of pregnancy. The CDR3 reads CASSIDIGDYSEQYF. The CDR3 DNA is TGTGCCAGTAGTATAGATATCGGGGACTACAGCGAGCAGTACTTC.